This TCR beta chain was retrieved from a study of blood T cells in healthy people across ages. The study, taken as a whole, reports: It was held that the diversity estimates obtained from one million T cells were underestimates.

Trimming removed 5 bases at V and 7 bases at J, with 18 bases between. Germline V gives CDR1 SGHAT, CDR2 FQNNGV. CDR3 length: 15 residues. Worth noting for this clonotype: Its antigen is unknown.

Combining a sample-barcoded 5' primer with a J-beta primer mix, a second PCR ran for roughly 6 to 11 cycles. A single record per CDR3 protein comes from TCRdb applying MiXCR to the 5' RACE reads. The table has around 1,000,000 distinct CDR3 sequences, around 27% seen once. These data are also associated with another study on T cells of mothers and their children.

The sample consisted of blood. This chain connects TRBV11-2 to TRBJ2-1; no definite D call. The source of this sequence is a girl aged 2 to 9 in good health. The CDR3: CASSLRALGFNEQFF. The CDR3 nucleotides are TGTGCCAGCAGCCTCCGGGCCCTAGGATTTAATGAGCAGTTCTTC.